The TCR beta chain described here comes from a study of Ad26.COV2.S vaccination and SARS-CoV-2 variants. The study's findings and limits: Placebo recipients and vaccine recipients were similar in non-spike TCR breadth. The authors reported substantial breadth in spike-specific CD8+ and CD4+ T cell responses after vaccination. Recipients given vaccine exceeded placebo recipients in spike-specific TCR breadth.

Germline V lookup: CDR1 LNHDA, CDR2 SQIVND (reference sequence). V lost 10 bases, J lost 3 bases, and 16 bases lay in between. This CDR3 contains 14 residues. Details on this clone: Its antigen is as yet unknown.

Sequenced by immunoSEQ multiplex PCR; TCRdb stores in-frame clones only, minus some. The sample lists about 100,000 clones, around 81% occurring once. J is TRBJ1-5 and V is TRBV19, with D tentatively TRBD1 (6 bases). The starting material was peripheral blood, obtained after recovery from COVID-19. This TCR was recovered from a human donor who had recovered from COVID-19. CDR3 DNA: TGTGCCACTGAGCAGGGGAAATACAATCAGCCCCAGCATTTT. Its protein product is CATEQGKYNQPQHF.